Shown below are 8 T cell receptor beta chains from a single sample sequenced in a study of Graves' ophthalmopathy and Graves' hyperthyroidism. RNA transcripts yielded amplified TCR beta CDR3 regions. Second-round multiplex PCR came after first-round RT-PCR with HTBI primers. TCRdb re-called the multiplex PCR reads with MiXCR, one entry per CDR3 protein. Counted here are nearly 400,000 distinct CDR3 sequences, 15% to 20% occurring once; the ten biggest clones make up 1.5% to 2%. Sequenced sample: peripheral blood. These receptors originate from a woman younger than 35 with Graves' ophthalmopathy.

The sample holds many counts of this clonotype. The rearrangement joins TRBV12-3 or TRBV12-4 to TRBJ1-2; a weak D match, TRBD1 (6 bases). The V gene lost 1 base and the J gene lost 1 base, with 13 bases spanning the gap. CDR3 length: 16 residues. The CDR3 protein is CASSLGRGVGNYGYTF. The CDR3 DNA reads TGTGCCAGCAGTTTAGGCAGGGGCGTGGGTAACTATGGCTACACCTTC.

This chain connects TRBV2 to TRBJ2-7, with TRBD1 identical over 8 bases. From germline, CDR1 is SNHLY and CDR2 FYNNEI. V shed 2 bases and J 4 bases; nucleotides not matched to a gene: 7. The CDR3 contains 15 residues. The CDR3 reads CASSEIRQGAYEQYF. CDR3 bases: TGTGCCAGCAGTGAAATCCGTCAGGGGGCATACGAGCAGTACTTC. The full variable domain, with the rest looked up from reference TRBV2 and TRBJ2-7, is EPEVTQTPSHQVTQMGQEVILRCVPISNHLYFYWYRQILGQKVEFLVSFYNNEISEKSEIFDDQFSVERPDGSNFTLKIRSTKLEDSAMYFCASSEIRQGAYEQYFGPGTRLTVT.

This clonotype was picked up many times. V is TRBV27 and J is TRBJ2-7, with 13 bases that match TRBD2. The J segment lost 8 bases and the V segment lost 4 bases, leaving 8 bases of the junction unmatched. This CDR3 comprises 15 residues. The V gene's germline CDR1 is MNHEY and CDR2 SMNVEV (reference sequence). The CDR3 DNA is TGTGCCAGCAGTTCTACCGGGACTAGCGGGACTAAGCAGTACTTC. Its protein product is CASSSTGTSGTKQYF.

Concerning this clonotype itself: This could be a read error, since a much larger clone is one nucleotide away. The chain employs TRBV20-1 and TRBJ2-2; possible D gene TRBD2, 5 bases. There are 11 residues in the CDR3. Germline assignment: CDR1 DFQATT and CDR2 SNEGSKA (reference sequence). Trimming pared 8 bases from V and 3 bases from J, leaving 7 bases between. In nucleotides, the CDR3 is TGCAGTCCCGGGGACACCGGGGAGCTGTTTTTT. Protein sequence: CSPGDTGELFF.

The CDR3 coding sequence is TGTGCCAGCAGTCACGGGACATCTAACACTGAAGCTTTCTTT. Amino acids: CASSHGTSNTEAFF. The chain is built from TRBV6-5 and TRBJ1-1; the D gene is possibly TRBD1 (6 bases). V was cut by 5 bases and J by 2 bases, with 12 bases left in between. The CDR3 runs to 14 residues. In germline, CDR1 is MNHEY, CDR2 SVGAGI.

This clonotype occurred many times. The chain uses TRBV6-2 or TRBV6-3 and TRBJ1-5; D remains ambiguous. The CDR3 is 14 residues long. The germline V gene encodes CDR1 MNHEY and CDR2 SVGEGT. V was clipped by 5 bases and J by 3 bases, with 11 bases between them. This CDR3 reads CASSIGLLNQPQHF. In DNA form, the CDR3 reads TGTGCCAGCAGTATTGGACTTCTCAATCAGCCCCAGCATTTT.

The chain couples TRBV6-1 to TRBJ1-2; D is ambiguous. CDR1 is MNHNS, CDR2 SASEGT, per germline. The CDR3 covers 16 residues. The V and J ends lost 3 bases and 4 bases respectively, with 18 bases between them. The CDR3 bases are TGTGCCAGCAGTGAGACCGTGTTGACGGGGATCTATGGCTACACCTTC. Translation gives CASSETVLTGIYGYTF.

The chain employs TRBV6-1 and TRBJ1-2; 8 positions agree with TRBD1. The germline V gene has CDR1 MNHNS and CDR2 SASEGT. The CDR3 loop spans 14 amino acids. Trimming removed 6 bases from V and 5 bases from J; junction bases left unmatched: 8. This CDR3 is CASRQRTGRYGYTF. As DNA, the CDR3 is TGTGCCAGCAGACAAAGGACAGGGCGGTATGGCTACACCTTC.